Included here is one T cell receptor beta chain sequence, with context. This sample stems from a study of beta chain features in type 1 diabetes. The ends were cut back, 10 bases at V and 0 bases at J, with 17 bases in the middle. The length of the CDR3 is 15 residues. In germline, CDR1 is MGHDK, CDR2 SYGVNS. Averaging approximately 0.11 L, one heparinised blood draw came from each individual donor. Purity above 95% was achieved in all sorted populations. TCRB transcripts that were expressed got sequenced, as all of the isolated RNA had been reverse transcribed. Here immunoSEQ multiplex PCR was the method, and the copy in TCRdb shows in-frame clones only, minus some. Among about 470,000 clones listed, roughly 31% were seen once.

Sequenced material: naive CD4+ T cells from blood. This rearrangement joins TRBV25-1 to TRBJ2-3; D uncertain. The receptor was isolated from a man between 18 and 29 years old in good health. The CDR3 sequence is CANSVTLTSTDTQYF. The DNA for the CDR3 is TGTGCCAACTCGGTGACTCTAACTAGCACAGATACGCAGTATTTT.